The T cell receptor (beta chain) described here comes from a study of beta chain features in type 1 diabetes. Study-wide results and caveats: TCRB CDR3 length was moderately but significantly reduced in all four CD4+ subsets of Type 1 diabetes patients. For type 1 diabetes patients, VDJ junctions showed fewer insertions and more deletions. Any HLA type influence on TCRB rearrangement was left unresolved here.

V was clipped by 6 bases and J by 10 bases; unmatched bases: 10. Germline V CDR1 and CDR2: SNHLY, FYNNEI. This CDR3 contains 15 residues. Central memory, naive, regulatory and stem cell-like memory CD4+ cells were sorted by CD45RO/CCR7/CD25/CD127/CD95/CD27. Details on this clone: Its antigen is as yet unknown.

The investigators reverse transcribed all of the isolated RNA, so they sequenced expressed TCRB transcripts. Each sample of naive, central memory or regulatory T cells had, on average, about 3.57 million reads. Sequencing used immunoSEQ multiplex PCR; TCRdb keeps in-frame clones, though not all of them. This sample carries 500,000 to 800,000 clones, 9.5% to 15% of them seen once, and the ten largest clones take more than 0.095%. The sample comprised naive CD4+ T cells from blood. This TCR was recovered from a man aged 25 to 40 with type 1 diabetes. V usage is TRBV2 and J usage is TRBJ1-6; TRBD1 aligns across 9 bases. This chain's CDR3 is CASSLGQGMGSPLHF. CDR3 bases: TGTGCCAGCAGCCTAGGACAGGGGATGGGGTCACCCCTCCACTTT. Together with reference TRBV2 and TRBJ1-6, the CDR3 gives the full variable domain: EPEVTQTPSHQVTQMGQEVILRCVPISNHLYFYWYRQILGQKVEFLVSFYNNEISEKSEIFDDQFSVERPDGSNFTLKIRSTKLEDSAMYFCASSLGQGMGSPLHFGNGTRLTVT.